This entry features one T cell receptor beta chain sequence. Trimming at V came to 4 bases and at J to 10 bases, leaving 10 bases not matched to a gene. The germline CDR1 and CDR2 sequences are SGHTA and FQGNSA. CDR3 length: 14 amino acids. One entry per CDR3 protein results from TCRdb running MiXCR on the 5' RACE reads. The table records hundreds of thousands of distinct CDR3 sequences, 4.1% of them present only once. These data belong to a study of T cells after yellow fever vaccination. This material consisted of PBMCs, taken 5 days after the yellow fever booster vaccination. This TCR was sampled from a man younger than 35 who received the YFV17D yellow fever vaccine. The chain couples TRBV7-2 to TRBJ2-1; TRBD2 aligns across 7 bases. The CDR3 reads CASSSGLGYEEQFF. Here the CDR3 DNA reads TGTGCCAGCAGCTCTGGACTAGGTTATGAGGAGCAGTTCTTC.